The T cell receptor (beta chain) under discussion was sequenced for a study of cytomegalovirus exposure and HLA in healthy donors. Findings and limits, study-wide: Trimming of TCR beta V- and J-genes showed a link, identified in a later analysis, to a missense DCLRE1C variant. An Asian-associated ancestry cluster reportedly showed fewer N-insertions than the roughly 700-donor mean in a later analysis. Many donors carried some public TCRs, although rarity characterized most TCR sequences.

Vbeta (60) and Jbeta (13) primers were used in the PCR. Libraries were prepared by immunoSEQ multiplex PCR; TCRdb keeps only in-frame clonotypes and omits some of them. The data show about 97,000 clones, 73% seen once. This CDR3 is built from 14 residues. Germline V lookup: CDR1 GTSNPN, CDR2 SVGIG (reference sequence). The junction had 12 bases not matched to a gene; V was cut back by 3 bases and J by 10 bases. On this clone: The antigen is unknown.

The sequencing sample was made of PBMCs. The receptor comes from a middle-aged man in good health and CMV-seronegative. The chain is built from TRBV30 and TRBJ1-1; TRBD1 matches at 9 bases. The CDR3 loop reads CAWRPGTGRSAAFF. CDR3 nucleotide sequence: TGTGCCTGGAGACCGGGGACAGGGCGTTCGGCAGCTTTCTTT. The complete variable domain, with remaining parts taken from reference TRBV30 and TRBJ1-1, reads SQTIHQWPATLVQPVGSPLSLECTVEGTSNPNLYWYRQAAGRGLQLLFYSVGIGQISSEVPQNLSASRPQDRQFILSSKKLLLSDSGFYLCAWRPGTGRSAAFFGQGTRLTVV.